What follows are 11 T cell receptor beta chains derived from one specimen sequenced in a study of CD8 T cells in Susac syndrome. When the RNA was reverse transcribed, random hexamers were used with an input of roughly 0.45 to 1 ug. In TCRdb, the immunoSEQ multiplex PCR reads were re-called with MiXCR into one record per CDR3 protein. Among around 80,000 distinct CDR3 sequences listed, about 95% were seen once. The sequencing input was CD8+ T cells from PBMCs. These receptors were collected from a human donor with Susac syndrome.

The chain is built from TRBV6-1 and TRBJ2-4, with D possibly matching TRBD2 (6 bases). Trimming took 7 bases from V and 3 from J, leaving 10 bases between them. Germline V gene lookup returns CDR1 MNHNS and CDR2 SASEGT. The CDR3 loop spans 13 amino acids. CDR3 coding DNA: TGTGCCAGCAATGGGGGAGGCAAAAACATTCAGTACTTC. Its protein product is CASNGGGKNIQYF.

This chain links TRBV29-1 with TRBJ2-1, with a possible D match to TRBD2 (5 bases). V lost 0 bases and J lost 7, with 16 bases in between. The CDR3 runs 15 residues. Germline-derived CDR1 and CDR2 are SQVTM and ANQGSEA. Written as DNA, the CDR3 is TGCAGCGTTGAAGATCTAGGGAGCACGGGGAATGAGCAGTTCTTC. Protein: CSVEDLGSTGNEQFF.

This rearrangement joins TRBV28 to TRBJ2-7; D gene unclear. The CDR3 totals 13 residues. Germline CDR1 is MDHEN and CDR2 is SYDVKM. V was trimmed by 6 bases and J by 3 bases, leaving 12 bases between them. The CDR3 reads CASSADMRYEQYV. Written as DNA, the CDR3 is TGTGCCAGCAGCGCGGATATGCGCTACGAGCAGTACGTC.

The chain recombines TRBV7-2 with TRBJ1-1, with TRBD1 matching over 8 bases. V lost 0 bases and J lost 4; bases outside the gene matches: 7. The CDR3 consists of 16 residues. Germline lookup yields CDR1 SGHTA and CDR2 FQGNSA. The chain's CDR3 is CASSLADRGRFTEAFF. The CDR3 coding sequence is TGTGCCAGCAGCTTAGCTGACAGGGGCAGGTTCACTGAAGCTTTCTTT.

The J gene is TRBJ2-1, the V gene TRBV7-9, with D unresolved. The CDR3 consists of 12 residues. Looked up from germline, CDR1 is SEHNR and CDR2 is FQNEAQ (reference sequence). Trimming pared 5 bases from V and 7 bases from J, leaving 9 bases between. The CDR3 sequence is CASSPNSNEQFF. For the CDR3, the DNA is TGTGCCAGCAGCCCCAACTCTAATGAGCAGTTCTTC.

This chain joins TRBV6-5 and TRBJ2-5, with D maybe TRBD1 (6 bases). There are 14 residues in the CDR3. V was pared by 2 bases and J by 0 bases, with 7 bases between. Germline CDR1 is MNHEY and CDR2 is SVGAGI. DNA of the CDR3: TGTGCCAGCAGTTACGGACAGCACCAAGAGACCCAGTACTTC. Its translation: CASSYGQHQETQYF.

J is TRBJ2-7 and V is TRBV15; D not resolved. V was clipped by 1 base and J by 1 base, with 5 bases between them. Germline lookup yields CDR1 LNHNV and CDR2 YYDKDF (reference sequence). The CDR3 runs to 13 residues. CDR3 protein: CATSRVTSYEQYF. In nucleotides, the CDR3 is TGTGCCACCAGCAGAGTGACATCCTACGAGCAGTACTTC.

The table lists this clonotype with a few counts. The chain links TRBV6-2 or TRBV6-3 to TRBJ2-5, with 8 positions matching TRBD1. Looked up from germline, CDR1 is MNHEY and CDR2 is SVGEGT. The CDR3 has 14 residues. V lost 5 bases, J lost 4 bases, and 6 bases stayed unmatched. In DNA form, the CDR3 reads TGTGCCAGCAGTGCCGACAGGGGAGGAGAGACCCAGTACTTC. Residues: CASSADRGGETQYF.

The chain employs TRBV20-1 and TRBJ2-7, with TRBD1 identical over 7 bases. Trimming removed 6 bases from V and 0 bases from J; junction bases left unmatched: 11. The CDR3 loop spans 15 amino acids. Germline V CDR1 and CDR2: DFQATT, SNEGSKA (reference sequence). CDR3 sequence (DNA): TGCAGTGCCACCAACGAAGGACAGGTCTCCTACGAGCAGTACTTC. Translated: CSATNEGQVSYEQYF.

V is TRBV28 and J is TRBJ1-2; D ambiguous. Trimming removed 5 bases at V and 10 bases at J, with 17 bases between. The CDR3 length is 13 residues. CDR1 is MDHEN, CDR2 SYDVKM, per germline. As DNA, the CDR3 is TGTGCCAGCAGTCAACCCCTGGACGATGACTACACCTTC. Translation gives CASSQPLDDDYTF.

This chain uses TRBV15 with TRBJ1-1; D is unclear. V lost 5 bases to trimming and J lost 2 bases, with 9 bases between them. The germline CDR1 and CDR2 sequences are LNHNV and YYDKDF (reference sequence). This CDR3 is 13 amino acids long. The CDR3 protein is CATSYQGNTEAFF. In DNA form, the CDR3 reads TGTGCCACCAGCTACCAAGGCAACACTGAAGCTTTCTTT.